This is a list of T cell receptor beta chains from one sample in a study of cytomegalovirus exposure and HLA in healthy donors. Measured with immunoSEQ multiplex PCR; TCRdb has only the in-frame clones, and not every one. The data hold some 56,000 clones, with about four fifths observed a single time. The sequencing sample was made of PBMCs. The receptors were sampled from a woman aged 40 to 50 in good health and CMV-seronegative. CDR3s include the opening cysteine and the closing phenylalanine or tryptophan. D genes are given only for firm matches. A row's size may be missing; if present it is once, few, many or a size class.

V	D	J	size	DNA	CDR3
TRBV10-3	-	TRBJ2-5	-	TGTGCCATCAGTACAGGGTTACTGGCGAGAGAGACCCAGTACTTC	CAISTGLLARETQYF
TRBV5-6	-	TRBJ1-3	-	TGTGCCAGCAGCTTGGGTACAGGGAACTCCGGAAACACCATATATTTT	CASSLGTGNSGNTIYF
TRBV5-1	-	TRBJ1-5	few	TGCGCCAGCAGCTTGACCTGGGGGGTGGATCAGCCCCAGCATTTT	CASSLTWGVDQPQHF
TRBV5-4	-	TRBJ2-2	-	TGTGCCAGCAGCTTGCGAGCAGGGGTGACTGGGGAGCTGTTTTTT	CASSLRAGVTGELFF
TRBV7-2	-	TRBJ1-2	-	TGTGCCAGCAGCTTAGCGAGGCAGTATAACTATGGCTACACCTTC	CASSLARQYNYGYTF
TRBV9	-	TRBJ1-3	-	TGTGCCAGCAGCGTAGTCTCAGGGCCTGGAAACACCATATATTTT	CASSVVSGPGNTIYF
TRBV19	TRBD2	TRBJ2-1	-	TGTGCCAGTAGTATACTAGCGGGAGTCTCCAGCTCCTACAATGAGCAGTTCTTC	CASSILAGVSSSYNEQFF
TRBV28	-	TRBJ2-3	-	TGTGCCAGCAGTTCCACCCCGCAGGGAACCACAGATACGCAGTATTTT	CASSSTPQGTTDTQYF
TRBV7-2	TRBD2	TRBJ2-7	-	TGTGCCAGCAGCTTTATGGGACTAGCGGGACCCTACGAGCAGTACTTC	CASSFMGLAGPYEQYF
TRBV4-3	TRBD1	TRBJ1-5	-	TGCGCCAGCAGCCCTAGACAGGGCGATCAGCCCCAGCATTTT	CASSPRQGDQPQHF
TRBV5-4	-	TRBJ1-1	-	TGTGCCAGCAGCTCTCTATTGAACACTGAAGCTTTCTTT	CASSSLLNTEAFF
TRBV5-1	TRBD1	TRBJ2-3	once	TGCGCCAGCAGTCCTCGGGGACAGGGGACAGATACGCAGTATTTT	CASSPRGQGTDTQYF
TRBV7-9	-	TRBJ1-1	-	TGTGCCAGCAGCAACACAGGGTACCAAGAAGCTTTCTTT	CASSNTGYQEAFF
TRBV28	-	TRBJ1-2	-	TGTGCCAGCAGTTTATCTGCCAGGGACTATGGCTACACCTTC	CASSLSARDYGYTF
TRBV28	-	TRBJ2-2	-	TGTGCCAGCATCCTACAGGGAACCGGGGAGCTGTTTTTT	CASILQGTGELFF
TRBV2	-	TRBJ2-7	-	TGTGCCAGCAGTGGACTGAGGTCCTACGAGCAGTACTTC	CASSGLRSYEQYF
TRBV5-1	TRBD1	TRBJ2-1	-	TGCGCCAGCAGCTTGCAGGGGGCCAATGAGCAGTTCTTC	CASSLQGANEQFF
TRBV2	-	TRBJ1-2	-	TGTGCCAGCAGTGAAGCGTCGTATGGCTACACCTTC	CASSEASYGYTF
TRBV5-4	TRBD2	TRBJ2-6	-	TGTGCCAGCAGCCCCGGGACTAGCCGAGCTGGGGCCAACGTCCTGACTTTC	CASSPGTSRAGANVLTF
TRBV28	-	TRBJ1-1	-	TGTGCCAGCAGTTCGACCGGGAAAGGCACTGAAGCTTTCTTT	CASSSTGKGTEAFF
TRBV5-1	TRBD2	TRBJ2-7	-	TGCGCCAGCAGCTTGGGACTAGCGGGAGAAGTTCCCGAGCAGTACTTC	CASSLGLAGEVPEQYF
TRBV27	-	TRBJ2-7	-	TGTGCCAGCAGTTTAAGAGGGTCCTACGAGCAGTACTTC	CASSLRGSYEQYF